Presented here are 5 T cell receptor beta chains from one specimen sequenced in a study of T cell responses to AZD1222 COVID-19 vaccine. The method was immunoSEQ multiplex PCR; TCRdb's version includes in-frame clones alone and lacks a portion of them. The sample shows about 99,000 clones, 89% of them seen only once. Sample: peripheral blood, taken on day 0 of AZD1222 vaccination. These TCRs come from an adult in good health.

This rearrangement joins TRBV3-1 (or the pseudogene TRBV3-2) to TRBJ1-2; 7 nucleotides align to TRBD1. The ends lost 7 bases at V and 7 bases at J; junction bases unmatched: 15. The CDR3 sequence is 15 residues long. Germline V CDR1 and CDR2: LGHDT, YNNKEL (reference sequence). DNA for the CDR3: TGTGCCAGCACCCCGATCGACAGGGTATATGCTGGCTACACCTTC. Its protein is CASTPIDRVYAGYTF.

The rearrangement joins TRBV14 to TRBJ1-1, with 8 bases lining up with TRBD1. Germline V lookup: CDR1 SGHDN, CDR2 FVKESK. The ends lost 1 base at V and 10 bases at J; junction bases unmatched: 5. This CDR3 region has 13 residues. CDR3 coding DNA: TGTGCCAGCAGCCAAGTCGGACAGGGAGGAGCTTTCTTT. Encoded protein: CASSQVGQGGAFF.

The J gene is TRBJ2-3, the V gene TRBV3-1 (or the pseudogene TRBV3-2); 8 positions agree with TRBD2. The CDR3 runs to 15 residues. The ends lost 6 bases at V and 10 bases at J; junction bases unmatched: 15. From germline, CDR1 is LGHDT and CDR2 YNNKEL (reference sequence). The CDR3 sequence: CASRPGRLAFNPQYF. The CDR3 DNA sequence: TGTGCCAGCAGGCCGGGACGACTAGCGTTCAATCCGCAGTATTTT.

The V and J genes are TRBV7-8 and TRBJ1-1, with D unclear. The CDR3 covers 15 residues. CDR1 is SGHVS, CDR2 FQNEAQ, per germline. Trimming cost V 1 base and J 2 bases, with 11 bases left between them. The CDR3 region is CASSLEDVHNTEAFF. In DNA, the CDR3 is TGTGCCAGCAGCTTAGAGGACGTACATAACACTGAAGCTTTCTTT.

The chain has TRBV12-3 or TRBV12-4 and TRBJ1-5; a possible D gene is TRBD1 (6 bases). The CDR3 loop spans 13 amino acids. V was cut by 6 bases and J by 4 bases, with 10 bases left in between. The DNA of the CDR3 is TGTGCCAGCAGGCGGGACACTAATCAGCCCCAGCATTTT. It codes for CASRRDTNQPQHF.